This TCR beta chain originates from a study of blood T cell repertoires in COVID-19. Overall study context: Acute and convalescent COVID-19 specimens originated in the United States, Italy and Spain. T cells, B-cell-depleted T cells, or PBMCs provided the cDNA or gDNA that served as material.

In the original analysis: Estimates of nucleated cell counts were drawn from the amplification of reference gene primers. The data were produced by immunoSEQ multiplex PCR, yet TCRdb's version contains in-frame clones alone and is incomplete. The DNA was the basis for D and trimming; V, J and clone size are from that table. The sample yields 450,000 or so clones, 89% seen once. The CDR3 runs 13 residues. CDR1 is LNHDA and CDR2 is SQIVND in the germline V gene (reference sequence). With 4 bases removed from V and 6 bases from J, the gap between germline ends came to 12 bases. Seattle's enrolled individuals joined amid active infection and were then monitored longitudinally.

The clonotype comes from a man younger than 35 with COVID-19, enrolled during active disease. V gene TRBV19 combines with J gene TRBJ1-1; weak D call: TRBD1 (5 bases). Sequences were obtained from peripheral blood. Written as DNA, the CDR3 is TGTGCCAGTAGTAGCTCCAGGGTTGCTGAAGCTTTCTTT. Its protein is CASSSSRVAEAFF.